This T cell receptor (beta chain) was captured by sequencing in a study of T cells in Graves' hyperthyroidism and ophthalmopathy. Study conclusions and caveats: Progression to ophthalmopathy was predicted a median of 6.5 months early. Ophthalmopathy stood apart from stable hyperthyroidism in a 13 V-J model.

Those patients with uncontrolled infection, other autoimmune disease, pregnancy or lactation were excluded. Together with thyroid ultrasound, orbital computed tomography, serum thyroxine and TRAb, clinical symptoms were used for diagnoses. On this clonotype itself: Its specificity is unknown.

The CDR3 is made up of 16 amino acids. Germline loops: CDR1 SGHAT, CDR2 FQNNGV. V was shortened by 3 bases and J by 1 base, with 13 bases between the two germline ends. Amplification of TCR beta CDR3 regions used RNA as the template. HTBI primers drove first-round RT-PCR of the TCR CDR3. TCRdb used MiXCR to reprocess the multiplex PCR reads, holding one entry per CDR3 protein. The sample yields hundreds of thousands of distinct CDR3 sequences, around 21% seen once. The chain has TRBV11-2 and TRBJ2-1, with D perhaps matching TRBD2 (6 bases). This receptor was obtained from a man younger than 45 with Graves' ophthalmopathy. The sample consisted of blood. The DNA for the CDR3 is TGTGCCAGCAGCTTTTACGGGAGAGAATCCTACAATGAGCAGTTCTTC. As protein: CASSFYGRESYNEQFF.